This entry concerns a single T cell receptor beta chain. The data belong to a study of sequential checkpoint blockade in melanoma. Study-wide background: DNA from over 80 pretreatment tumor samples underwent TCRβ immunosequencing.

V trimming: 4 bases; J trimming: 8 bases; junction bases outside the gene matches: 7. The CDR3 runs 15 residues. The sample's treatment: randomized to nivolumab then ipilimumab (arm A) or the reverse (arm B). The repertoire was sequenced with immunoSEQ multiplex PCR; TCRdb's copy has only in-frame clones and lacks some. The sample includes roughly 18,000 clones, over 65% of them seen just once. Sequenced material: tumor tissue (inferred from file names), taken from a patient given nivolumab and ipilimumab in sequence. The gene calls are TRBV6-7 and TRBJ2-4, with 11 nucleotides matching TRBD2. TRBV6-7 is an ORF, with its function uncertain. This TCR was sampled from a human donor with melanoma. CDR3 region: CASSSSGTSGHIQYF. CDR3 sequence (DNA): TGTGCCAGCAGTTCATCCGGGACTAGCGGTCACATTCAGTACTTC.